Below are 18 T cell receptor beta chains sequenced from a single sample in a study of T cells in Graves' hyperthyroidism and ophthalmopathy. RNA transcripts provided the source from which TCR beta CDR3 regions were amplified. HTBI primers drove first-round RT-PCR of the TCR CDR3. From the multiplex PCR reads, TCRdb called clonotypes with MiXCR, one entry per CDR3 protein. The sample records about 740,000 distinct CDR3 sequences, 14% being singletons. The specimen sequenced was blood. The receptors come from a woman aged 18-35 years with Graves' hyperthyroidism.

The chain joins TRBV7-9 to TRBJ1-2; D remains ambiguous. The germline gives CDR1 SEHNR, CDR2 FQNEAQ (reference sequence). The CDR3 is 13 residues long. V was trimmed by 2 bases and J by 5 bases, leaving 9 bases between them. In DNA form, the CDR3 reads TGTGCCAGCAGCTTATCTGCTCTATATGGCTACACCTTC. Residues: CASSLSALYGYTF.

CDR3 sequence reads: CSVQTSGAYNEQFF. The DNA of the CDR3 is TGCAGCGTCCAAACTAGCGGGGCCTACAATGAGCAGTTCTTC. V usage is TRBV29-1 and J usage is TRBJ2-1; 10 bases map to TRBD2. Unmatched junction bases numbered 4, after V lost 6 bases and J lost 2 bases. The CDR3 has 14 residues. The germline CDR1 and CDR2 sequences are SQVTM and ANQGSEA.

This clonotype was seen a handful of times. The rearrangement joins TRBV12-3 or TRBV12-4 to TRBJ2-1, with D tentatively TRBD2 (5 bases). The CDR3 has 12 residues. The DNA of the CDR3 is TGTTCGGCGGGTTACACCTACAATGAGCAGTTCTTC. Amino acid sequence: CSAGYTYNEQFF.

Worth noting for this clonotype: One end of the junction does not line up with germline, which may come from a read error. The CDR3 loop is CASSPDSNNSPPHF. In DNA form, the CDR3 reads TGTGCCAGCTCACCGGACAGCAATAATTCACCCCCCCACTTT. This chain connects TRBV18 to TRBJ1-6, with D possibly matching TRBD1 (6 bases). The CDR3 sequence is 14 residues long. Germline V lookup: CDR1 KGHSH, CDR2 LQKENI.

V gene TRBV6-1 combines with J gene TRBJ2-5, with D unclear. The germline gives CDR1 MNHNS, CDR2 SASEGT. V lost 2 bases to trimming and J lost 1 base, with 5 bases between them. The CDR3 is 13 residues long. The CDR3 bases are TGTGCCAGCAGTGAAAGACTCCAAGAGACCCAGTACTTC. Translating it yields CASSERLQETQYF.

The CDR3 is CASSYSKLRTGDYEQYF. The CDR3 DNA sequence: TGTGCCAGCAGTTACTCGAAACTACGGACAGGGGACTACGAGCAGTACTTC. V usage is TRBV6-2 or TRBV6-3 and J usage is TRBJ2-7; 9 bases are shared with TRBD1. The CDR3 spans 17 residues. Losses at the gene ends were 0 bases for V and 3 bases for J; bases not matched to a gene: 9. CDR1 is MNHEY and CDR2 is SVGEGT in the germline V gene.

This clonotype came up many times. V is TRBV6-2 or TRBV6-3 and J is TRBJ2-3, with D unclear. The CDR3 is made up of 11 amino acids. From germline, CDR1 is MNHEY and CDR2 SVGEGT. V dropped 8 bases and J dropped 11 bases, with 14 bases sitting between them. The chain's CDR3 is CASHNPGMQYF. The CDR3 DNA sequence: TGTGCCAGCCATAATCCGGGTATGCAGTATTTT.

V and J are TRBV6-6 and TRBJ1-6, with a weak D call TRBD1 (6 bases). The CDR3 has 16 residues. Germline lookup yields CDR1 MNHNY and CDR2 SVGAGI (reference sequence). V lost 2 bases to trimming and J lost 5 bases, with 13 bases between them. The CDR3, as DNA: TGTGCCAGCAGTTACACAACAGGGCGGAATAATTCACCCCTCCACTTT. Translated, it gives CASSYTTGRNNSPLHF.

The sample holds many counts of this clonotype. This chain connects TRBV11-2 to TRBJ2-7, with unresolved D. Germline-derived CDR1 and CDR2 are SGHAT and FQNNGV. This CDR3 comprises 14 residues. V was shortened by 3 bases and J by 0 bases, with 9 bases between the two germline ends. CDR3 loop: CASSFTPSSYEQYF. The DNA for the CDR3 is TGTGCCAGCAGCTTTACACCAAGCTCCTACGAGCAGTACTTC.

This clonotype has at least ten counts. The V call is TRBV28, the J call TRBJ1-1; D is possibly TRBD1 (5 bases). CDR3 length: 15 amino acids. Per the germline V gene, CDR1 is MDHEN and CDR2 is SYDVKM. V was pared by 4 bases and J by 1 base, with 13 bases between. The CDR3 DNA sequence: TGTGCCAGCAGTTCAGGCGGGGCAGCGAACACTGAAGCTTTCTTT. It yields the protein CASSSGGAANTEAFF.

This clonotype came up many times. The chain is built from TRBV6-6 and TRBJ2-3; possibly TRBD1 for D (5 bases). In germline, CDR1 is MNHNY, CDR2 SVGAGI (reference sequence). Trimming removed 2 bases at V and 3 bases at J, with 9 bases between. The CDR3 is 14 amino acids. The CDR3 sequence: CASSYRRVTDTQYF. Here the CDR3 DNA reads TGTGCCAGCAGTTACCGCAGGGTTACAGATACGCAGTATTTT.

The chain uses TRBV6-1 and TRBJ2-5, with TRBD1 as a possible D gene (5 bases). V lost 6 bases and J 2 bases, leaving 13 bases between the germline ends. Germline V lookup: CDR1 MNHNS, CDR2 SASEGT. CDR3 length: 14 amino acids. The CDR3, as DNA: TGTGCCAGCAGCCCCTTAAGGGGACAAGAGACCCAGTACTTC. Translating gives CASSPLRGQETQYF.

This clonotype appeared a few times. This chain links TRBV30 with TRBJ2-5; D ambiguous. This CDR3 region has 11 residues. Germline assignment: CDR1 GTSNPN and CDR2 SVGIG (reference sequence). Trimming pared 3 bases from V and 7 bases from J, leaving 9 bases between. The CDR3 here is CAWRNMGTQYF. In nucleotides, the CDR3 is TGTGCCTGGAGAAATATGGGGACCCAGTACTTC.

This clonotype has a count of ten or more. The gene calls are TRBV28 and TRBJ2-7; either TRBD1 or TRBD2 may fit D (5 bases each). The CDR3 is 15 residues long. The germline V gene has CDR1 MDHEN and CDR2 SYDVKM. Trimming took off 3 bases at V and 6 bases at J, with 18 bases between the two ends. CDR3 DNA sequence: TGTGCCAGCAGTTTCCCCGGGACGCGGCCCCTCGAGCAGTACTTC. Its translation is CASSFPGTRPLEQYF.

There are a few counts of this clonotype. This rearrangement joins TRBV4-1 to TRBJ2-3; D uncertain. Trimming took off 0 bases at V and 4 bases at J, with 17 bases between the two ends. This CDR3 is 17 amino acids long. CDR1 is MGHRA and CDR2 is YSYEKL in the germline V gene. The CDR3 sequence is CASSQDIPQRLPDTQYF. The CDR3 DNA is TGCGCCAGCAGCCAAGATATCCCACAGCGACTCCCAGATACGCAGTATTTT.

This clonotype was detected a few times. V and J are TRBV30 and TRBJ1-3; D uncertain. Germline loops: CDR1 GTSNPN, CDR2 SVGIG (reference sequence). V lost 0 bases to trimming and J lost 0 bases, with 9 bases between them. The CDR3 is 15 residues long. The CDR3 sequence is CAWSVTLYSGNTIYF. CDR3 nucleotide sequence: TGTGCCTGGAGTGTCACACTATACTCTGGAAACACCATATATTTT.

This clonotype occurred many times. This rearrangement joins TRBV6-1 to TRBJ2-1, with 13 bases lining up with TRBD2. Germline CDR1 reads MNHNS; CDR2 reads SASEGT. There are 17 residues in the CDR3. With 6 bases clipped from V and 4 bases from J, the junction kept 9 bases outside the gene matches. The CDR3 loop is CASRGLAGYTWYNEQFF. The CDR3 bases are TGTGCCAGCAGGGGACTAGCGGGATACACTTGGTACAATGAGCAGTTCTTC.

The V and J genes are TRBV7-9 and TRBJ2-7; no firm D call. CDR3 length: 16 amino acids. Per germline, CDR1 SEHNR and CDR2 FQNEAQ (reference sequence). V lost 2 bases and J 3 bases, leaving 17 bases between the germline ends. In DNA, the CDR3 is TGTGCCAGCAGCTTAATCATGCAACACCGAAACTACGAGCAGTACTTC. It translates to CASSLIMQHRNYEQYF.